This TCR beta chain is from a study of blood T cell repertoires in COVID-19 (TCRdb year 2020). Regarding the complete study: Collaborator samples came from the United States, Italy and Spain and covered acute and convalescent phases of COVID-19. The prospective study material was composed of cDNA or gDNA derived from T cells, B-cell-depleted T cells, or PBMCs. Subjects who had been exposed to COVID-19, were actively infected with it, or had recovered from it provided the deeply sampled blood TCRbeta repertoires that made up the dataset. The repertoires were made available in a free public database intended to serve as a resource for research on the immune response to SARS-CoV-2. Samples came from the ongoing ImmuneRACE study (first 160 participants) plus 1,254 subjects from 6 global collaborators. Nearly every sample came with metadata listing a de-identified subject ID, COVID-19 status, age in years and sex. Where available, HLA class I and class II types were taken from metadata supplied by the sample provider and were not determined by assay-based typing.

Collaborating institutions collected whole blood in K2EDTA tubes following their own protocols. For TCRbeta analysis, collaborators shipped samples in one of three forms: frozen whole blood, isolated PBMCs, or DNA extracted from either of those sample types. As regards this clone: The specificity of this receptor is unknown. Per-base qualities were not stored, and no clone one base away is much larger.

General conclusions and limits of the study: How much clinical and demographic metadata was included differed by source and by participant, and the metadata was provided uncurated.

Trimming leaves V shorter by 7 bases and J shorter by 4 bases, with the junction holding 6 bases beyond the gene matches. CDR1 and CDR2 (ENHRY, SYGVKD) derive from the germline V gene. The CDR3, from cysteine to phenylalanine, totals 15 residues. The DNA shown is the 45-base CDR3, in frame from base 1. The immunoSEQ Assay, a bias-controlled multiplex PCR, was used to amplify TCRbeta CDR3 regions from genomic DNA. The study's own analysis went as follows. The number of nucleated cells in each sample was estimated by amplification of reference gene primers within the assay. Sequence reads were collapsed and filtered to measure the absolute abundance of every unique TCRbeta CDR3 rearrangement. For each sample, productive Simpson clonality was calculated as the square root of Simpson's diversity index over productive rearrangements. Not all clones reach the TCRdb copy of this immuneACCESS table, which keeps in-frame sequences only. Checked studies attribute under half of the gap to unresolved V genes and leave the rest unexplained. V, J and clone size derive from that table, while D and trimming were established from the DNA sequence. The sample contains approximately 140,000 clones, approximately 88% of them found a single time. Roughly 2% of the sample is held by the ten biggest clonotypes.

Sequenced: peripheral blood. The receptor was isolated from a man aged 70 or older with acute or convalescent COVID-19. The rearranged segments are TRBV10-3 and TRBJ2-6; TRBD1 lines up with 8 middle nucleotides. The CDR3 reads CAIKQGAQGANVLTF. The sequenced DNA is TGTGCCATCAAGCAGGGGGCGCAAGGGGCCAACGTCCTGACTTTC.